This passage covers 15 T cell receptor beta chains from one sample sequenced in a study of PD-1 blockade in classical Hodgkin lymphoma. The time point here: cycle 4 day 1 (C4D1), after 6 weeks of nivolumab. Patients all relapsed after autologous stem cell transplantation, and there was variation in brentuximab vedotin exposure. CD8+ T cell isolation from thawed PBMCs was performed by magnetic negative selection. The assay was immunoSEQ multiplex PCR, and TCRdb's table has in-frame clones only and misses some. The sample yields 5,000 to 7,000 clones, approximately 76% seen once. This material consisted of CD8+ T cells from blood, taken before the fourth cycle of nivolumab. The receptors shown here come from a human donor with classical Hodgkin lymphoma.

Concerning this clone itself: This sample also contains other DNA sequences that code for the same CDR3. This sequence joins TRBV7-9 and TRBJ2-1, with a weak D call TRBD1 (5 bases). The CDR3 sequence is 15 residues long. Germline CDR1 SEHNR, CDR2 FQNEAQ (reference sequence). The V end lost 0 bases, the J end lost 1 base, and 7 bases lay between the germline ends. The chain's CDR3 is CASSLAQGSYNEQFF. Written as DNA, the CDR3 is TGTGCCAGCAGCTTAGCGCAGGGTTCCTACAATGAGCAGTTCTTC.

A few counts support this clone. J is TRBJ1-6 and V is TRBV4-1; D may be TRBD1 (6 bases). This CDR3 contains 13 residues. The germline CDR1 and CDR2 sequences are MGHRA and YSYEKL. V dropped 3 bases and J dropped 8 bases, with 8 bases sitting between them. CDR3 DNA: TGCGCCAGCAGCCAGGACAGTCATTCACCCCTCCACTTT. Protein sequence: CASSQDSHSPLHF.

This clone was seen only a few times. The chain couples TRBV7-8 to TRBJ2-3; D ambiguous. V lost 3 bases and J lost 2, with 15 bases in between. CDR1 is SGHVS, CDR2 FQNEAQ, per germline. CDR3 length equals 16 residues. CDR3 coding DNA: TGTGCCAGCAGCTTTGAAGGATTTAAGCACACAGATACGCAGTATTTT. As protein: CASSFEGFKHTDTQYF.

V and J are TRBV27 and TRBJ2-6, with 7 bases that match TRBD1. Germline V CDR1 and CDR2: MNHEY, SMNVEV (reference sequence). The V segment lost 5 bases and the J segment 2 bases; nucleotides outside the gene matches: 6. The CDR3 is 16 residues long. This CDR3 reads CASSLYQGAGANVLTF. CDR3 coding DNA: TGTGCCAGCAGTCTCTACCAGGGGGCTGGGGCCAACGTCCTGACTTTC.

Notes on this clone: Within the sample, other DNA sequences also encode this same CDR3. The chain joins TRBV27 to TRBJ2-5; D is unclear. Trimming took off 8 bases at V and 3 bases at J, with 7 bases between the two ends. Looked up from germline, CDR1 is MNHEY and CDR2 is SMNVEV (reference sequence). CDR3 length: 11 amino acids. In DNA form, the CDR3 reads TGTGCCAGCGGAAGAAAAGAGACCCAGTACTTC. Protein product: CASGRKETQYF.

This clone was counted a few times. The CDR3 sequence: CATSRDLMNQPQHF. The CDR3 nucleotides read TGTGCCACCAGCAGAGATTTGATGAATCAGCCCCAGCATTTT. The J gene is TRBJ1-5, the V gene TRBV15; D unclear. Germline V lookup: CDR1 LNHNV, CDR2 YYDKDF (reference sequence). CDR3 length equals 14 residues. V shed 0 bases and J shed 4 bases, with 7 bases lying between them.

J is TRBJ2-7 and V is TRBV28; TRBD1 or TRBD2 may be the D gene (5 bases each). V dropped 4 bases and J dropped 5 bases, with 15 bases sitting between them. Germline assignment: CDR1 MDHEN and CDR2 SYDVKM. The CDR3 length is 14 residues. The CDR3 spells CASSSRWGIHEQYF. The CDR3 DNA is TGTGCCAGCAGTTCCCGGTGGGGGATCCACGAGCAGTACTTC.

The CDR3 DNA reads TGTGCCAGCAGCCCCGGGGTGAGAGATACGCAGTATTTT. It specifies CASSPGVRDTQYF. The V call is TRBV9, the J call TRBJ2-3, with D possibly being TRBD2 (5 bases). Germline assignment: CDR1 SGDLS and CDR2 YYNGEE. V gave up 4 bases and J gave up 5 bases, with 11 bases separating them. The CDR3 runs 13 residues.

The V and J genes are TRBV5-6 and TRBJ2-7, with D tentatively TRBD2 (6 bases). V lost 4 bases to trimming and J lost 0 bases, with 17 bases between them. Germline values: CDR1 SGHDT, CDR2 YYEEEE. The CDR3 extends over 16 amino acids. CDR3 sequence: CASSTRLEWHSYEQYF. The CDR3 DNA is TGTGCCAGCAGCACCCGACTAGAGTGGCACTCCTACGAGCAGTACTTC.

The V gene is TRBV9, the J gene TRBJ2-3, with 7 bases aligning to TRBD2. J was trimmed by 1 base and V by 7 bases; bases with no gene match: 6. The CDR3 has 14 residues. Germline V gives CDR1 SGDLS, CDR2 YYNGEE. CDR3 loop: CASSWSGGTDTQYF. CDR3 bases: TGTGCCAGCTCATGGAGCGGGGGCACAGATACGCAGTATTTT.

This clone came up a few times. The chain links TRBV6-1 to TRBJ1-1, with D unclear. This CDR3 has 15 residues. Trimming shortened V by 10 bases and J by 1 base, and 19 bases separated the two germline ends. The germline V gene encodes CDR1 MNHNS and CDR2 SASEGT. The CDR3 DNA sequence: TGTGCCACTATGATTGTGGCTACAGAGAACACTGAAGCTTTCTTT. It codes for CATMIVATENTEAFF.

The chain employs TRBV5-1 and TRBJ2-7; either TRBD1 or TRBD2 may supply D (5 bases each). Between the trimmed V and J ends, which lost 3 bases and 2 bases, there was a span of 15 bases. The CDR3 spans 15 residues. Per the germline V gene, CDR1 is SGHRS and CDR2 is YFSETQ. This CDR3 reads CASSSPGTDTYEQYF. CDR3 nucleotides: TGCGCCAGCAGCTCCCCCGGGACGGACACCTACGAGCAGTACTTC. Full variable domain (missing parts from reference TRBV5-1 and TRBJ2-7): KAGVTQTPRYLIKTRGQQVTLSCSPISGHRSVSWYQQTPGQGLQFLFEYFSETQRNKGNFPGRFSGRQFSNSRSEMNVSTLELGDSALYLCASSSPGTDTYEQYFGPGTRLTVT.

This clone was observed a single time. This chain connects TRBV7-3 to TRBJ2-7, with D unclear. Germline V gene data show CDR1 as SGHTA and CDR2 as FQGTGA. This CDR3 spans 13 amino acids. V dropped 5 bases and J dropped 3 bases, with 11 bases sitting between them. This CDR3 reads CASSPGPNYEQYF. DNA for the CDR3: TGTGCCAGCAGCCCCGGGCCGAACTACGAGCAGTACTTC.

The rearrangement joins TRBV19 to TRBJ2-2, with 10 positions matching TRBD1. V lost 5 bases to trimming and J lost 3 bases; unmatched junction nucleotides: 6. The CDR3 sequence is 16 residues long. Germline CDR1 and CDR2: LNHDA and SQIVND (reference sequence). CDR3 sequence (DNA): TGTGCCAGTAGTCCCCGGACAGGGGGTTACACCGGGGAGCTGTTTTTT. Its protein product is CASSPRTGGYTGELFF.

This clone appeared a single time. For the CDR3, the DNA is TGTGCCAGCAGTTTACTCCTCCCGACAGGGAGCTCTGGAAACACCATATATTTT. Its protein is CASSLLLPTGSSGNTIYF. This chain joins TRBV27 and TRBJ1-3, with 7 bases matching TRBD1. The germline gives CDR1 MNHEY, CDR2 SMNVEV (reference sequence). This CDR3 is built from 18 residues. The V gene end was trimmed by 2 bases and the J gene end by 0 bases; junction bases not matched to a gene: 10.